This T cell receptor (beta chain) comes out of a study of T cell responses to AZD1222 COVID-19 vaccine. On the study more broadly: Some second doses came at about 4 weeks and others at about 12 weeks; these were pooled. Study-level findings and limits: The sample set comprised mostly white British donors with more females, and clonal diversity was possibly underestimated. Baseline seropositivity characterized only six AZD1222 recipients.

This table comes from immunoSEQ multiplex PCR, and its TCRdb copy is limited to in-frame clones, with some not included. The top ten hold 0.55% of the sample, which has about 260,000 clones, approximately 95% seen once. Details on this clone: Its specificity is not known.

The CDR3 totals 11 residues. Trimming removed 3 bases at V and 6 bases at J, with 6 bases between. Germline lookup yields CDR1 SGDLS and CDR2 YYNGEE. This sequence was found in an adult in good health. This chain links TRBV9 with TRBJ1-1, with D maybe TRBD1 (5 bases). This specimen was peripheral blood, taken on day 0 of AZD1222 vaccination. The CDR3 sequence is CASSGGAEAFF. The DNA for the CDR3 is TGTGCCAGCAGCGGAGGGGCTGAAGCTTTCTTT.